This TCR beta chain was retrieved from a study of T cell repertoires in cytomegalovirus infection. MiXCR was run by TCRdb on the reads, yielding one entry per CDR3 protein. The table has hundreds of thousands of distinct CDR3 sequences, 35% to 45% seen once. The length of the CDR3 is 14 residues. V dropped 6 bases and J dropped 7; count of bases not matched to a gene: 9. The V gene's germline CDR1 is DFQATT and CDR2 SNEGSKA (reference sequence). Specimen: PBMCs. The clonotype comes from a human donor in good health (CMV status not recorded). Some clones in this sample may be carry-over from other donors' samples. This chain uses TRBV20-1 with TRBJ2-1, with 10 bases lining up with TRBD2. The CDR3 DNA is TGCAGTGCCATAGGTAGCGGGAGGAGAAATGAGCAGTTCTTC. Amino acids: CSAIGSGRRNEQFF.